This T cell receptor beta chain stems from a study of response to subunit inactivated influenza vaccine. Broader study findings: The authors put forward the suggestion that each seasonal influenza vaccination may bring in only a limited number of new T cells.

MiXCR, run by TCRdb on the RT-PCR reads, gives a single entry per CDR3 protein. The sample carries 630,000 or so distinct CDR3 sequences, 15% to 18% recorded once. This clonotype was counted between two and nine times. Its antigen is not identified. The ends were cut back, 0 bases at V and 0 bases at J, with 12 bases in the middle. The CDR3 runs 16 residues. Germline CDR1 reads MNHEY; CDR2 reads SVGEGT. The sequence derives from a man between 45 and 60 years old who received an inactivated influenza vaccine. The sequencing here drew on PBMCs from blood, taken about 12 days after vaccination. The gene calls are TRBV6-2 or TRBV6-3 and TRBJ2-7, with D unresolved. The CDR3 sequence is CASSYSTDVSSYEQYF. The CDR3 nucleotides read TGTGCCAGCAGTTACTCGACTGATGTTAGCTCCTACGAGCAGTACTTC.